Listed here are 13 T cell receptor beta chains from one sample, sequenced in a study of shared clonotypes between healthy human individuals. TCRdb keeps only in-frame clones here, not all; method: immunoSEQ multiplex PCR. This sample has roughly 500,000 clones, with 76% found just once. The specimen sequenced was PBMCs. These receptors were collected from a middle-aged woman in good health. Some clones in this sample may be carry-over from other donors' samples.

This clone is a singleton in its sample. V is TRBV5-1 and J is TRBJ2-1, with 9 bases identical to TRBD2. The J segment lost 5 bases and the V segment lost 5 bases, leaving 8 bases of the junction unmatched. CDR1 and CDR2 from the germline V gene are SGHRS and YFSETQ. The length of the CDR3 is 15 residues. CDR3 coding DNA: TGCGCCAGCAGGGTGGGGCTAGCGGGGAACAATGAGCAGTTCTTC. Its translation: CASRVGLAGNNEQFF.

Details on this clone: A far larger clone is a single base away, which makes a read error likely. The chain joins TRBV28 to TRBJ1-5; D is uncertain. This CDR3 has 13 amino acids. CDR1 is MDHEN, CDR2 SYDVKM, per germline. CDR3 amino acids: CAGSFQGNQPQHF. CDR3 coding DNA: TGTGCCGGCAGTTTCCAAGGAAATCAGCCCCAGCATTTT.

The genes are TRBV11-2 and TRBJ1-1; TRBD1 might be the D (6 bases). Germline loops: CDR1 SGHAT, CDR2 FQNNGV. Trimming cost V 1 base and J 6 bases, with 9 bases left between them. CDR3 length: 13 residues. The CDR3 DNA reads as TGTGCCAGCAGCTTAGGGGGGGCTGCTGAAGCTTTCTTT. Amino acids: CASSLGGAAEAFF.

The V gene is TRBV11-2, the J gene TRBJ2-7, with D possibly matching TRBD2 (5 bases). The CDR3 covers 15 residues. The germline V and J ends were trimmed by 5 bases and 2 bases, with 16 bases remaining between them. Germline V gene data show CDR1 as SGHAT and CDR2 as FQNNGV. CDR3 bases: TGTGCCAGCAGCCGAAGCGGCGGTCAAACCTACGAGCAGTACTTC. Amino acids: CASSRSGGQTYEQYF.

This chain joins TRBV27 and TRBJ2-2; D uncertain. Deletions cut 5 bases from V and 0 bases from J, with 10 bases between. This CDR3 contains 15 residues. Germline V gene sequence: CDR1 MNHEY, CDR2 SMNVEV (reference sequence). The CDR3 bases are TGTGCCAGCAGTCCATGGACGGCGAACACCGGGGAGCTGTTTTTT. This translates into CASSPWTANTGELFF.

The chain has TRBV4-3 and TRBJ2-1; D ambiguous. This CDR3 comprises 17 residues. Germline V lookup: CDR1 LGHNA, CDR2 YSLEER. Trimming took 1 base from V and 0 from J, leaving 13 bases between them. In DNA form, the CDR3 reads TGCGCCAGCAGCCAAGGCGTTTGGGCGGACTCCTACAATGAGCAGTTCTTC. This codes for CASSQGVWADSYNEQFF.

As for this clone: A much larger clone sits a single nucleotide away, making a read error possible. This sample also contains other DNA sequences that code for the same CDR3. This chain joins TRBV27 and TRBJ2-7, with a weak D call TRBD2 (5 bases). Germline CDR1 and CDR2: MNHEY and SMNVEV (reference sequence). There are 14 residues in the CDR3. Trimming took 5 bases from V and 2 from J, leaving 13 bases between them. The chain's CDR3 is CASSRAGGTYEQYF. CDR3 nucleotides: TGTGCCAGCAGTAGGGCAGGAGGCACCTACGAGCAGTACTTC.

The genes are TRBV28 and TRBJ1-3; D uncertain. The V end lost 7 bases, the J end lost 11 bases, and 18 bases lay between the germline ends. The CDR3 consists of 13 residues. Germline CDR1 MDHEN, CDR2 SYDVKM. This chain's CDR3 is CASTSSLASAIYF. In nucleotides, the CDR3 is TGTGCCAGCACATCAAGCTTGGCGAGTGCCATATATTTT.

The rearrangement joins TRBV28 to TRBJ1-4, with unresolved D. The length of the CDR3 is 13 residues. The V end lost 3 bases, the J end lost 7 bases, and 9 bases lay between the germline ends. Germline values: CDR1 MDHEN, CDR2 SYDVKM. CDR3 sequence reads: CASSFLAVEKLFF. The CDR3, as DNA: TGTGCCAGCAGTTTTTTGGCGGTTGAAAAACTGTTTTTT.

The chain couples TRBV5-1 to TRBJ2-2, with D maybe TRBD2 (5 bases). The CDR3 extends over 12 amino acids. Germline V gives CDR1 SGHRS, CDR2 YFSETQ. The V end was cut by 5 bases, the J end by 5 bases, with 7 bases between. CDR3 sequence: CASREVTGELFF. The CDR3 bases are TGCGCCAGCAGGGAGGTTACCGGGGAGCTGTTTTTT.

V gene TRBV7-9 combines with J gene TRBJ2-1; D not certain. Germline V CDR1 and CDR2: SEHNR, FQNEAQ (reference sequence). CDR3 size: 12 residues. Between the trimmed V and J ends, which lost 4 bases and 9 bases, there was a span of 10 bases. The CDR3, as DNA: TGTGCCAGCAGCTCCTACCTTGGTGAGCAGTTCTTC. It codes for CASSSYLGEQFF.

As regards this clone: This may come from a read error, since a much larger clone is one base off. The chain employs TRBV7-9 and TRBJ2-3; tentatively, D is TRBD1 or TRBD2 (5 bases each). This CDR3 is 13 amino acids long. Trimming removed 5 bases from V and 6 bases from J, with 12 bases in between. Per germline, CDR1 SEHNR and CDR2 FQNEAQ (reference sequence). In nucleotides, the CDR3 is TGTGCCAGCAGCCCCCGGGGCCCCGATACGCAGTATTTT. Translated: CASSPRGPDTQYF.

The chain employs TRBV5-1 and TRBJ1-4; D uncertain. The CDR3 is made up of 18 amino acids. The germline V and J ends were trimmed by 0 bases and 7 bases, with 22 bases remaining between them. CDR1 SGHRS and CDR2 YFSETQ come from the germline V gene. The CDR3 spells CASSLVRFAGIRSEKLFF. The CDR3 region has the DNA TGCGCCAGCAGCTTGGTTCGGTTCGCCGGGATAAGAAGTGAAAAACTGTTTTTT.